These 4 T cell receptor beta chains originate from one sample sequenced in a study of technical replicates of blood from several donors (dated by TCRdb to between 2016 and 2019). The library was made by the immunoSEQ multiplex PCR assay. Sourced from immuneACCESS, this table was stored by TCRdb with only in-frame sequences that have V and J called. A share of the clones is absent; for the studies checked, an unresolved V gene accounts for under half, and the remainder has no known explanation. The sample profile shows over 50,000 clones; around 95% of them were found once. Around 4% of the sample rests with the top ten. Material for sequencing was PBMCs. Source of these receptors: a human donor in good health. Some clones in this sample may be carry-over from other donors' samples.

The chain carries TRBV6-1 and TRBJ2-5, with TRBD2 matching 9 bases. Unmatched junction bases numbered 8, after V lost 2 bases and J lost 4 bases. CDR1 MNHNS and CDR2 SASEGT come from the germline V gene. CDR3 length equals 16 residues. The CDR3 reads CASSETAGGPGETQYF. The CDR3 DNA sequence: TGTGCCAGCAGTGAAACGGCGGGAGGGCCCGGAGAGACCCAGTACTTC.

The chain carries TRBV7-6 and TRBJ2-3; D is unresolved. The CDR3 runs to 13 residues. V was trimmed by 4 bases and J by 2 bases, leaving 7 bases between them. The germline V gene encodes CDR1 SGHVS and CDR2 FNYEAQ. CDR3 nucleotides: TGTGCCAGCAGCTCCTTTATCACAGATACGCAGTATTTT. Protein: CASSSFITDTQYF.

CDR3 sequence reads: CASIPRGGRFETQYF. CDR3 sequence (DNA): TGTGCCAGCATCCCAAGGGGAGGGAGGTTCGAGACCCAGTACTTC. This sequence joins TRBV7-2 and TRBJ2-5, with 7 bases that match TRBD2. The ends lost 7 bases at V and 5 bases at J; junction bases unmatched: 13. Germline CDR1 is SGHTA and CDR2 is FQGNSA. The CDR3 loop spans 15 amino acids.

The chain joins TRBV5-1 to TRBJ1-1, with TRBD1 identical over 7 bases. In germline, CDR1 is SGHRS, CDR2 YFSETQ. The CDR3 totals 15 residues. V lost 4 bases to trimming and J lost 5 bases; unmatched junction nucleotides: 11. CDR3 in amino acids: CASSLRTGEGTEAFF. CDR3 coding DNA: TGCGCCAGCAGCCTACGTACAGGGGAAGGGACTGAAGCTTTCTTT.